The subject of this entry is one TCR beta chain. The target antigen is unknown. Healthy bone marrow donors formed the donor group. The data derive from a study of cytomegalovirus exposure and HLA in healthy donors. Study-wide findings and caveats: Reported performance of the classifier showed diagnosis of cytomegalovirus status with high specificity and sensitivity.

The PCR had 60 Vbeta and 13 Jbeta primers. Using immunoSEQ multiplex PCR, the repertoire was profiled, and TCRdb retains in-frame clones only, with some absent. The table has under 200,000 clones, 75% seen once. Germline V gene lookup returns CDR1 LNHNV and CDR2 YYDKDF (reference sequence). CDR3 length: 15 amino acids. V trimming: 1 base; J trimming: 4 bases; junction bases outside the gene matches: 0. The receptor's source is a male donor in good health and CMV-seronegative. The chain carries TRBV15 and TRBJ2-3; 12 bases map to TRBD2. Sequencing was done on a sample of PBMCs. CDR3 loop: CATSRGTSGADTQYF. DNA of the CDR3: TGTGCCACCAGCAGAGGGACTAGCGGGGCAGATACGCAGTATTTT.